The 15 T cell receptor beta chains below all came from one sample that was sequenced in a study of PD-L1 blockade in urothelial cancer (dated by TCRdb to the late 2010s). Taken with the paper, the label for time point translates to: pretreatment peripheral blood. Library preparation used the immunoSEQ multiplex PCR assay. This is the immuneACCESS table as TCRdb keeps it, with only in-frame sequences that have V and J called. A part of the clones is gone; compared with another copy, unresolved V genes explain less than half, and the rest is unexplained. This sample comprises tens of thousands of clones, about four fifths of them detected only once. Roughly 8.3% of the sample belongs to the ten largest clones. Here the sequenced sample was PBMCs, taken around atezolizumab (anti-PD-L1) treatment. The source is a woman between 65 and 79 years old with urothelial cancer.

The gene calls are TRBV7-9 and TRBJ2-7, with 7 positions matching TRBD2. V lost 5 bases, J lost 2 bases, and 6 bases stayed unmatched. CDR1 and CDR2 (germline): SEHNR, FQNEAQ (reference sequence). CDR3 length equals 14 residues. The CDR3 DNA reads TGTGCCAGCAGCCGGGGGACTAATACCTACGAGCAGTACTTC. It translates to CASSRGTNTYEQYF.

V is TRBV2 and J is TRBJ1-1, with D maybe TRBD1 (5 bases). Trimming cost V 9 bases and J 10 bases, with 18 bases left between them. CDR3 size: 12 residues. Germline V gives CDR1 SNHLY, CDR2 FYNNEI. Written as DNA, the CDR3 is TGTGCCAGTCGCCAGGATACAGGTAGAGCTTTCTTT. Protein: CASRQDTGRAFF.

The chain couples TRBV7-2 to TRBJ1-2, with TRBD1 as a possible D gene (5 bases). The CDR3 length is 18 residues. The germline CDR1 and CDR2 sequences are SGHTA and FQGNSA. The V end was cut by 0 bases, the J end by 4 bases, with 21 bases between. The CDR3 bases are TGTGCCAGCAGCTTAGCCTCGGGGGGAAGCCTTACCATCTATGGCTACACCTTC. Translation: CASSLASGGSLTIYGYTF.

The chain recombines TRBV27 with TRBJ2-7, with 15 bases fitting TRBD2. The CDR3 has 17 amino acids. V shed 5 bases and J 3 bases; nucleotides not matched to a gene: 8. Germline CDR1 MNHEY, CDR2 SMNVEV (reference sequence). The CDR3 here is CASSIRGLAGGNYEQYF. CDR3 bases: TGTGCCAGCAGTATTAGGGGACTAGCGGGGGGTAACTACGAGCAGTACTTC.

For the CDR3, the DNA is TGTGCCAGCAGCGTTAGAGCGTCCGGGACAGGGACAAAACTGTTTTTT. Residues: CASSVRASGTGTKLFF. The chain carries TRBV7-6 and TRBJ1-4; 9 bases are shared with TRBD1. The CDR3 runs 16 residues. Germline assignment: CDR1 SGHVS and CDR2 FNYEAQ. V shed 5 bases and J 10 bases; nucleotides not matched to a gene: 14. The full variable domain, rest sourced from reference TRBV7-6 and TRBJ1-4, is GAGVSQSPRYKVTKRGQDVALRCDPISGHVSLYWYRQALGQGPEFLTYFNYEAQQDKSGLPNDRFSAERPEGSISTLTIQRTEQRDSAMYRCASSVRASGTGTKLFFGSGTQLSVL.

The V and J genes are TRBV14 and TRBJ2-3; 11 bases are a match to TRBD2. The germline V gene has CDR1 SGHDN and CDR2 FVKESK. The CDR3 has 17 amino acids. The V gene end was trimmed by 0 bases and the J gene end by 4 bases; junction bases not matched to a gene: 6. CDR3 sequence: CASSQEVSGRAPDTQYF. The CDR3 region has the DNA TGTGCCAGCAGCCAAGAGGTTAGCGGGAGGGCCCCAGATACGCAGTATTTT.

This chain links TRBV30 with TRBJ1-6, with 9 bases that match TRBD1. Trimming removed 3 bases from V and 8 bases from J; junction bases left unmatched: 5. The CDR3 has 14 amino acids. Germline CDR1 reads GTSNPN; CDR2 reads SVGIG (reference sequence). CDR3 nucleotides: TGTGCCTGGAGGACAGGGGGTCTGTATTCACCCCTCCACTTT. The encoded protein is CAWRTGGLYSPLHF.

V gene TRBV5-4 combines with J gene TRBJ2-2, with 7 bases that match TRBD1. The germline CDR1 and CDR2 sequences are SGHNT and YYREEE (reference sequence). Trimming took 0 bases from V and 8 from J; bases not matched to a gene: 7. The CDR3 extends over 15 amino acids. The DNA for the CDR3 is TGTGCCAGCAGCTTGGGTCCGACAGGGTGGGGGGAGCTGTTTTTT. Protein: CASSLGPTGWGELFF.

This sequence joins TRBV14 and TRBJ2-1, with 10 bases matching TRBD2. Trimming took 3 bases from V and 4 from J; bases not matched to a gene: 6. There are 16 residues in the CDR3. Germline V gives CDR1 SGHDN, CDR2 FVKESK. CDR3 DNA sequence: TGTGCCAGCAGCCACCAACCGGGACTAGCGTACAATGAGCAGTTCTTC. Its protein is CASSHQPGLAYNEQFF.

The chain couples TRBV6-6 to TRBJ1-2; 7 bases agree with TRBD1. This CDR3 has 13 residues. V was clipped by 7 bases and J by 4 bases; unmatched bases: 6. Looked up from germline, CDR1 is MNHNY and CDR2 is SVGAGI (reference sequence). CDR3 in DNA: TGTGCCAGCAAAACAGGGGCGACCTATGGCTACACCTTC. Translation gives CASKTGATYGYTF.

This chain connects TRBV6-5 to TRBJ2-7; 7 bases map to TRBD2. Germline V lookup: CDR1 MNHEY, CDR2 SVGAGI. The CDR3 is 15 residues long. The V and J ends lost 0 bases and 5 bases, in that order; junction bases with no gene match: 7. The CDR3 DNA follows: TGTGCCAGCAGTTACTCGTCGCGGGAGTACCACGAGCAGTACTTC. Translated: CASSYSSREYHEQYF.

This chain connects TRBV18 to TRBJ2-5; 11 bases match TRBD1. CDR1 and CDR2 (germline): KGHSH, LQKENI. With 3 bases clipped from V and 4 bases from J, the junction kept 1 base outside the gene matches. The CDR3 loop spans 14 amino acids. In nucleotides, the CDR3 is TGTGCCAGCTCACCCGGGACAGGGGGAGAGACCCAGTACTTC. Its protein product is CASSPGTGGETQYF.

The V gene is TRBV11-2, the J gene TRBJ2-2; 8 bases are shared with TRBD1. From germline, CDR1 is SGHAT and CDR2 FQNNGV. V trimming: 9 bases; J trimming: 5 bases; junction bases outside the gene matches: 8. There are 14 residues in the CDR3. CDR3 in DNA: TGTGCCAGTAACCAGGGGGCGTATACCGGGGAGCTGTTTTTT. It yields the protein CASNQGAYTGELFF. The full variable domain, rest sourced from reference TRBV11-2 and TRBJ2-2, is EAGVAQSPRYKIIEKRQSVAFWCNPISGHATLYWYQQILGQGPKLLIQFQNNGVVDDSQLPKDRFSAERLKGVDSTLKIQPAKLEDSAVYLCASNQGAYTGELFFGEGSRLTVL.

CDR3 nucleotides: TGTGCCAGCAGTCCCTCGGGACAGGGGGCCTATAGCAATCAGCCCCAGCATTTT. Translation: CASSPSGQGAYSNQPQHF. The J gene is TRBJ1-5, the V gene TRBV28; 12 positions agree with TRBD1. Germline CDR1 MDHEN, CDR2 SYDVKM. V was clipped by 5 bases and J by 0 bases; unmatched bases: 8. The CDR3 is 18 residues long. Complete variable domain (other parts from reference TRBV28 and TRBJ1-5): DVKVTQSSRYLVKRTGEKVFLECVQDMDHENMFWYRQDPGLGLRLIYFSYDVKMKEKGDIPEGYSVSREKKERFSLILESASTNQTSMYLCASSPSGQGAYSNQPQHFGDGTRLSIL.

A few counts support this clone. V usage is TRBV5-4 and J usage is TRBJ2-3; 8 bases are shared with TRBD2. Germline V gives CDR1 SGHNT, CDR2 YYREEE (reference sequence). CDR3 length equals 17 residues. V shed 0 bases, J shed 1 base, and the junction held 7 bases outside the gene matches. The CDR3 region is CASSLVGGGPRTDTQYF. In nucleotides, the CDR3 is TGTGCCAGCAGCTTGGTTGGCGGGGGGCCTCGCACAGATACGCAGTATTTT.